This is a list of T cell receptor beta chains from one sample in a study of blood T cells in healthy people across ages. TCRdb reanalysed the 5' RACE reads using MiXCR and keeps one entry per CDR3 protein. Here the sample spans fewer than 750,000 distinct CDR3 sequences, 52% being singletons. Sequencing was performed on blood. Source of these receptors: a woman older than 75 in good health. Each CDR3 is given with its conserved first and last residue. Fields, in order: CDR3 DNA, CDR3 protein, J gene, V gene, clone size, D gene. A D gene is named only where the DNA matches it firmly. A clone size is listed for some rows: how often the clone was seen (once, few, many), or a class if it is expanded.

CDR3nt: TGTGCCAGCAGCCCCCTCGGCGGGGCGAAATACAATGAGCAGTTCTTC
CDR3aa: CASSPLGGAKYNEQFF
j_gene: TRBJ2-1
v_gene: TRBV7-9
abundance: many
d_gene: NA

CDR3nt: TGTGCCAGCAGCTTCGGACCCTACGAGCAGTACTTC
CDR3aa: CASSFGPYEQYF
j_gene: TRBJ2-7
v_gene: TRBV12-3/TRBV12-4
abundance: many
d_gene: NA

CDR3nt: TGTGCCAGCAGCGGAGACCGGTCCTACGAGCAGTACTTC
CDR3aa: CASSGDRSYEQYF
j_gene: TRBJ2-7
v_gene: TRBV12-3/TRBV12-4
abundance: NA
d_gene: NA

CDR3nt: TGTGCCAGCAGCCCCGGACAGGGTGCATATGGCTACACCTTC
CDR3aa: CASSPGQGAYGYTF
j_gene: TRBJ1-2
v_gene: TRBV12-3/TRBV12-4
abundance: NA
d_gene: TRBD1

CDR3nt: TGCGCCAGCAGCTTAGTTCCAGCACGGGGCGGGGAGCTGTTTTTT
CDR3aa: CASSLVPARGGELFF
j_gene: TRBJ2-2
v_gene: TRBV5-1
abundance: NA
d_gene: NA

CDR3nt: TGCGCCAGCAGCTTTGACAGTTCCTGCAATGAGCAGTTCTTC
CDR3aa: CASSFDSSCNEQFF
j_gene: TRBJ2-1
v_gene: TRBV5-1
abundance: NA
d_gene: NA

CDR3nt: TGTGCCAGCAGCCCGATGAATGAGCAGTTCTTC
CDR3aa: CASSPMNEQFF
j_gene: TRBJ2-1
v_gene: TRBV7-2
abundance: many
d_gene: NA

CDR3nt: TGTGCCAGCAGCTTAGTCCCTGGCGGCACCTACAATGAGCAGTTCTTC
CDR3aa: CASSLVPGGTYNEQFF
j_gene: TRBJ2-1
v_gene: TRBV11-2
abundance: few
d_gene: NA

CDR3nt: TGTGCCACCAGTCCTCGGGCGGCCCAAGAGACCCAGTACTTC
CDR3aa: CATSPRAAQETQYF
j_gene: TRBJ2-5
v_gene: TRBV6-5
abundance: NA
d_gene: NA

CDR3nt: TGTGCCTCAAGACAGGGAAACAACAATGAGCAGTTCTTC
CDR3aa: CASRQGNNNEQFF
j_gene: TRBJ2-1
v_gene: TRBV28
abundance: few
d_gene: TRBD1